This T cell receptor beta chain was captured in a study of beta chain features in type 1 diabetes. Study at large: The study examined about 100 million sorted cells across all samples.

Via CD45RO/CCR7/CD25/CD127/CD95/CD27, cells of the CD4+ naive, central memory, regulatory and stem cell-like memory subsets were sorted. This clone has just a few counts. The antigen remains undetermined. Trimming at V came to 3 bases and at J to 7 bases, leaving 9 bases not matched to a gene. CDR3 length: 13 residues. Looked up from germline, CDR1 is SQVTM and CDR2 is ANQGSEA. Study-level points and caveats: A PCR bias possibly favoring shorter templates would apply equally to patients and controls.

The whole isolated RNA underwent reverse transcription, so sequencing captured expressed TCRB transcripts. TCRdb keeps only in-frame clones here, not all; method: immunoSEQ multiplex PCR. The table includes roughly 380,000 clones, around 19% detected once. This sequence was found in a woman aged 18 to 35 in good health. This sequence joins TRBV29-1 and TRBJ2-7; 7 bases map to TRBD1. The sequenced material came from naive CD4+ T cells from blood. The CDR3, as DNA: TGCAGCGTTGATGGACAGGTCTTCGGGGAGCAGTACTTC. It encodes CSVDGQVFGEQYF.